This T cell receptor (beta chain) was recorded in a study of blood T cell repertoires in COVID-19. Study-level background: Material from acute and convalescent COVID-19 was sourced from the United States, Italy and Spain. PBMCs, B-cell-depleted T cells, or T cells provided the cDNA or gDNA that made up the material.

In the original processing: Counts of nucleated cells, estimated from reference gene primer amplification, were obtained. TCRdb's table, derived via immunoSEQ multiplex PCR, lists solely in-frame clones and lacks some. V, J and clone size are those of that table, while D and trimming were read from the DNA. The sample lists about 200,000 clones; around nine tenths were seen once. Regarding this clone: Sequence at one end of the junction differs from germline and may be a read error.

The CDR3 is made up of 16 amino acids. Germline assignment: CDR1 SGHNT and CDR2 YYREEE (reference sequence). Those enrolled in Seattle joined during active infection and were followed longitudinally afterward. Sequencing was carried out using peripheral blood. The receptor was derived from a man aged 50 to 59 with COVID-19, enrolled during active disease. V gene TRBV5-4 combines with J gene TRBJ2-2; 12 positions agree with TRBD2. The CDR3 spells CANSLTSGRANGELFF. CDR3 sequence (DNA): TGTGCCAACAGCCTGACTAGCGGGAGAGCGAACGGGGAGCTGTTTTTT.